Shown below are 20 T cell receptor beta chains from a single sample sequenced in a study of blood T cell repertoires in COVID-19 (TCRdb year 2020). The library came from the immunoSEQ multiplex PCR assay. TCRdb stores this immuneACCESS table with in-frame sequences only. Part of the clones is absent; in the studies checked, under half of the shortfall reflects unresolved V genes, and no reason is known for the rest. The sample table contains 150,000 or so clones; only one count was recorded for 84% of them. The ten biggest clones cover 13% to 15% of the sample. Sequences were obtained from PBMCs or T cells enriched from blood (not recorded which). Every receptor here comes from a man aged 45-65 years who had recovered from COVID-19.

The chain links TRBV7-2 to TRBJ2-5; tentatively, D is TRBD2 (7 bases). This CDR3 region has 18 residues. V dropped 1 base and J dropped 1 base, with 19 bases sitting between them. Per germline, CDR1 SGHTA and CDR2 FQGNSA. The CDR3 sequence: CASSLGLLRGGPQETQYF. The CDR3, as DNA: TGTGCCAGCAGCTTAGGTCTGTTGAGGGGGGGCCCCCAAGAGACCCAGTACTTC.

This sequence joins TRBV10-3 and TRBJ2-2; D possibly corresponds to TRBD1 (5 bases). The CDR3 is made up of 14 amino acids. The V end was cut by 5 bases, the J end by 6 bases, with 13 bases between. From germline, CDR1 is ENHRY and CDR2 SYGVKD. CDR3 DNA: TGTGCCATCAGTCGAATGACAGACTCCGGGGAGCTGTTTTTT. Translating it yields CAISRMTDSGELFF.

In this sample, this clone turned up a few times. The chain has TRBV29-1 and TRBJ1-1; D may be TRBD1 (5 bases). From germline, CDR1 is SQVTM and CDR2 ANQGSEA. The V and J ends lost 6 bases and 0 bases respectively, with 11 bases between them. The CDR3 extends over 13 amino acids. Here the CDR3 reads CSVHRNMNTEAFF. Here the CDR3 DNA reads TGCAGCGTGCACAGGAATATGAACACTGAAGCTTTCTTT.

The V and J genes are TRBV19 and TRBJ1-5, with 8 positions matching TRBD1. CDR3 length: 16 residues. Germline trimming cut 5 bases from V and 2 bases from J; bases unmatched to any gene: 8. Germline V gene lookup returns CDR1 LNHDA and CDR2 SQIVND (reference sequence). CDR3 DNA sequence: TGTGCCAGTAGTTCCTTCGGACAGGGACGCAATCAGCCCCAGCATTTT. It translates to CASSSFGQGRNQPQHF.

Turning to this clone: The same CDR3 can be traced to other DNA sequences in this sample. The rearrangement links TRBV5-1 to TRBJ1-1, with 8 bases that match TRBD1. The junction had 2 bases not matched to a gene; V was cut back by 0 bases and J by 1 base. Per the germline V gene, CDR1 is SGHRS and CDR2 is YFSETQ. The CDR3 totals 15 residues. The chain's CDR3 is CASSLDGQGNTEAFF. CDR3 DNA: TGCGCCAGCAGCTTGGATGGACAGGGGAACACTGAAGCTTTCTTT.

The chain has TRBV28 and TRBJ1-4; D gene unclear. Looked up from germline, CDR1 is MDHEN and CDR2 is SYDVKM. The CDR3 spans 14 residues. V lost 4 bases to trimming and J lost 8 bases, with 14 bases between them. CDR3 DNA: TGTGCCAGCAGTTCGGTGCCCCCAAAGGAAAAACTGTTTTTT. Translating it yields CASSSVPPKEKLFF.

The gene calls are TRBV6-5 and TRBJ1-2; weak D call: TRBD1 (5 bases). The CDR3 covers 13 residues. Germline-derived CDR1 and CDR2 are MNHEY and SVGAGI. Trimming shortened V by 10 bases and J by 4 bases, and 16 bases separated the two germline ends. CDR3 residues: CATGGFPSYGYTF. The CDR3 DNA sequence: TGTGCCACGGGGGGGTTCCCGTCCTATGGCTACACCTTC.

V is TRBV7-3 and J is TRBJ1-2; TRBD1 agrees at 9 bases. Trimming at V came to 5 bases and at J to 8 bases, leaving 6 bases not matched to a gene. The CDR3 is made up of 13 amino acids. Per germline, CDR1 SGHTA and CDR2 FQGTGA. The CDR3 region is CASSQGGQGGYTF. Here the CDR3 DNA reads TGTGCCAGCAGCCAAGGCGGACAGGGGGGCTACACCTTC.

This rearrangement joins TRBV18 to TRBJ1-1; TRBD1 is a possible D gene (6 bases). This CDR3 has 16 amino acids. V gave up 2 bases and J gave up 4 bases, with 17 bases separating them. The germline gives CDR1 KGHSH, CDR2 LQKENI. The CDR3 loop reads CASSPRGRGGSTEAFF. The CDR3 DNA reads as TGTGCCAGCTCACCAAGGGGGAGGGGAGGTAGCACTGAAGCTTTCTTT.

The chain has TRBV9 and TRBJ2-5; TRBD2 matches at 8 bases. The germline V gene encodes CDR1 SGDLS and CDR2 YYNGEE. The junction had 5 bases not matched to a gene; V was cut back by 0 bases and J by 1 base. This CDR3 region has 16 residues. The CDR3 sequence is CASSVDASGLQETQYF. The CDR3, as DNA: TGTGCCAGCAGCGTAGATGCTAGCGGGCTCCAAGAGACCCAGTACTTC.

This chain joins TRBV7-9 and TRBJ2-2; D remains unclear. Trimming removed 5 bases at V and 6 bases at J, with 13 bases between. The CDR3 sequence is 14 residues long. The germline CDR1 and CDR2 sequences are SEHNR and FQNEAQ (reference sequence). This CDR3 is CASSPLNLSGELFF. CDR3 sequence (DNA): TGTGCCAGCAGCCCACTTAATCTCTCCGGGGAGCTGTTTTTT.

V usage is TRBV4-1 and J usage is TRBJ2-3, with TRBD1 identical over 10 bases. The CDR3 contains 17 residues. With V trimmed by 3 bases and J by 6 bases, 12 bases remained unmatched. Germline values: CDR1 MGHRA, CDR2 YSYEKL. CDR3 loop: CASSQKPGTGEWDTQYF. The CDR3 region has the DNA TGCGCCAGCAGCCAGAAGCCCGGGACAGGGGAATGGGATACGCAGTATTTT.

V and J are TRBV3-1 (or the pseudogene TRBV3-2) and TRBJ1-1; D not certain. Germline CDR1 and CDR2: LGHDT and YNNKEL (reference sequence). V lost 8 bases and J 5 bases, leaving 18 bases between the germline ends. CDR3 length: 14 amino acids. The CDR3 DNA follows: TGTGCCAGCTACGAATCGGGTCGGAAAACTGAAGCTTTCTTT. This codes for CASYESGRKTEAFF.

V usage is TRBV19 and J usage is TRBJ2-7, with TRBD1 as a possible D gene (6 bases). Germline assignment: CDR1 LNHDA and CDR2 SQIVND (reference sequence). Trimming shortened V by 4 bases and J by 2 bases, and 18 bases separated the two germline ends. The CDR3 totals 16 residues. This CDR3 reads CASSKARAGDTYEQYF. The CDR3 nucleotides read TGTGCCAGTAGTAAGGCTCGGGCAGGGGATACCTACGAGCAGTACTTC.

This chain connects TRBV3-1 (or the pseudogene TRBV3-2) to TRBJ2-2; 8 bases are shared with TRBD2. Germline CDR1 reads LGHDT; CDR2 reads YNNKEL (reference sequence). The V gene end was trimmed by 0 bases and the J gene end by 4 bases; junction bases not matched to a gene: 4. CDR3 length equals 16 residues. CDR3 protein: CASSQEAGVGTGELFF. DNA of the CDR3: TGTGCCAGCAGCCAAGAAGCGGGGGTAGGCACCGGGGAGCTGTTTTTT.

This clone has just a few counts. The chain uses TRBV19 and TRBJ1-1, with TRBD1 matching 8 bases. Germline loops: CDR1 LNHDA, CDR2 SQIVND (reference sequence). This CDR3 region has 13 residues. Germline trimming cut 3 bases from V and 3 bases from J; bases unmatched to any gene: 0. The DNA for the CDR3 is TGTGCCAGTAGTATGGGACAGGACACTGAAGCTTTCTTT. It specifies CASSMGQDTEAFF.

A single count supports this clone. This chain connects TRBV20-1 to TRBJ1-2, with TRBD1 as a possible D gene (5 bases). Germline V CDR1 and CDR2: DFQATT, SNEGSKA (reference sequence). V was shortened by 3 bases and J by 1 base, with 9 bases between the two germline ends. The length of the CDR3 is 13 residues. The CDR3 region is CSASRQINYGYTF. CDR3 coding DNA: TGCAGTGCTAGTAGACAGATTAACTATGGCTACACCTTC.

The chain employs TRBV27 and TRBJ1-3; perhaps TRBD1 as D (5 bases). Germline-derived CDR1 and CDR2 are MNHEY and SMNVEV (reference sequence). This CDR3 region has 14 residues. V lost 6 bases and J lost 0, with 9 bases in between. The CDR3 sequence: CASSLTVSGNTIYF. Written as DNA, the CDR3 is TGTGCCAGCAGCCTGACAGTCTCTGGAAACACCATATATTTT.

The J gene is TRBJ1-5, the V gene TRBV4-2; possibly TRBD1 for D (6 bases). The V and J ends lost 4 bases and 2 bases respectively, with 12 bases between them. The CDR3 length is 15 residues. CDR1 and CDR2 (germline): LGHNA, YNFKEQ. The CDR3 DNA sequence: TGTGCCAGCAGCCCAGTGGCAGGGGGCAATCAGCCCCAGCATTTT. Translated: CASSPVAGGNQPQHF.

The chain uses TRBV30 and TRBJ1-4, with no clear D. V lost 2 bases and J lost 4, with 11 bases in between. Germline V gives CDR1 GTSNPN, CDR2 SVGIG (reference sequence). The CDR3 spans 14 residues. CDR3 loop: CAWSPVGVNEKLFF. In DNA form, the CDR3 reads TGTGCCTGGAGTCCCGTTGGAGTTAATGAAAAACTGTTTTTT. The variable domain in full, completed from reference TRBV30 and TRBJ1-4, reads SQTIHQWPATLVQPVGSPLSLECTVEGTSNPNLYWYRQAAGRGLQLLFYSVGIGQISSEVPQNLSASRPQDRQFILSSKKLLLSDSGFYLCAWSPVGVNEKLFFGSGTQLSVL.